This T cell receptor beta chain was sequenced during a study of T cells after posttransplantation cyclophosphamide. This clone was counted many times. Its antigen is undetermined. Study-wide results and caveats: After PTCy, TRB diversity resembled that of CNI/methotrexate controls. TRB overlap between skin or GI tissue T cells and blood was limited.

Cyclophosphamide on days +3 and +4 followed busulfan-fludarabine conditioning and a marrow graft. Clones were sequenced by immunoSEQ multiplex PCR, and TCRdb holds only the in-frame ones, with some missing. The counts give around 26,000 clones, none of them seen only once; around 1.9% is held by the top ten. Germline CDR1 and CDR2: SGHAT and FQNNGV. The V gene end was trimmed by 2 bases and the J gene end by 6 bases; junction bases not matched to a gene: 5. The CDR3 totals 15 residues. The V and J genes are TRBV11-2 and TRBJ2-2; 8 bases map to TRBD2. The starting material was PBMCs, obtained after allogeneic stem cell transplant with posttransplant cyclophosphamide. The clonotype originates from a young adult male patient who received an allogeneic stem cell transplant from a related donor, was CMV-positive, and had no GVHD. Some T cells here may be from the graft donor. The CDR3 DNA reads TGTGCCAGCAGCTTAAGTGGGACTAGAGCCGGGGAGCTGTTTTTT. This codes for CASSLSGTRAGELFF.